The entry below describes one TCR beta chain. Its antigen is unknown. Assay used: immunoSEQ multiplex PCR; TCRdb lists only in-frame clones, some missing. The data show roughly 70,000 clones, with approximately 92% seen just once and about a tenth held by the top ten. This record belongs to a study of T cell responses to AZD1222 COVID-19 vaccine. Findings and caveats of the study: The number of AZD1222 recipients seropositive at baseline was only 5 to 7. Increases in Spike-specific TCR breadth and depth were seen after two AZD1222 doses.

The specimen comprised peripheral blood, sampled 28 days after the second AZD1222 dose. The clonotype originates from an adult who received the AZD1222 COVID-19 vaccine.

The chain's CDR3 is CASIYQGANTEAFF. In DNA, the CDR3 is TGTGCCAGCATCTACCAGGGGGCGAACACTGAAGCTTTCTTT. This chain joins TRBV6-6 and TRBJ1-1; 8 bases are a match to TRBD1. The germline gives CDR1 MNHNY, CDR2 SVGAGI (reference sequence). The CDR3 sequence is 14 residues long. V dropped 7 bases and J dropped 1; count of bases not matched to a gene: 5.